This T cell receptor (beta chain) was captured by sequencing in a study of response to subunit inactivated influenza vaccine. The study's findings and limits: Authors suggested few new T cells are recruited by each seasonal influenza vaccination.

TCRdb redid the calling of the RT-PCR reads with MiXCR, one entry per CDR3 protein. The data show a few hundred thousand distinct CDR3 sequences, with around 13% seen just once and roughly 11% held by the top ten. The CDR3 spans 16 residues. CDR1 is SGHTA and CDR2 is FQGTGA in the germline V gene. V lost 1 base to trimming and J lost 7 bases, with 17 bases between them. This clonotype was seen many times. Its antigen remains unidentified. The chain recombines TRBV7-3 with TRBJ2-1; D is perhaps TRBD2 (5 bases). This receptor was identified in a man aged 50-60 years who received an inactivated influenza vaccine. The sample consisted of PBMCs from blood, taken 12 days after vaccination. The CDR3 spells CASSLMGAESGNEQFF. In DNA form, the CDR3 reads TGTGCCAGCAGCTTAATGGGCGCGGAGTCGGGAAATGAGCAGTTCTTC. Supplemented by reference TRBV7-3 and TRBJ2-1, the full variable domain reads GAGVSQTPSNKVTEKGKYVELRCDPISGHTALYWYRQSLGQGPEFLIYFQGTGAADDSGLPNDRFFAVRPEGSVSTLKIQRTERGDSAVYLCASSLMGAESGNEQFFGPGTRLTVL.